This is a list of T cell receptor beta chains from one sample in a study of T cells in Graves' hyperthyroidism and ophthalmopathy. Via MiXCR, TCRdb re-called the multiplex PCR reads, giving one row per CDR3 protein. Counted here are around 250,000 distinct CDR3 sequences, 13% to 15% occurring once; the ten biggest clones make up roughly 15%. Source material: blood. The receptor set was obtained from a woman in her forties with Graves' hyperthyroidism that later progressed to Graves' ophthalmopathy. Each CDR3 is given with its conserved first and last residue. The order of the fields is clone size, V gene, J gene, D gene, CDR3 DNA, CDR3 protein. The D gene is left open where the match is weak. Clone size is given for some rows only: seen once, a few or many times, or a class if the clone is expanded.

abundance: -; v_gene: TRBV27; j_gene: TRBJ2-1; d_gene: TRBD2; CDR3nt: TGTGCCAGCAGTCCTCTACTAGCGGGAGGGCCCAATGAGCAGTTCTTC; CDR3aa: CASSPLLAGGPNEQFF
abundance: -; v_gene: TRBV18; j_gene: TRBJ2-3; d_gene: -; CDR3nt: TGTGCCAGCTCACCACAAAGGTTTGACACAGATACGCAGTATTTT; CDR3aa: CASSPQRFDTDTQYF
abundance: many; v_gene: TRBV20-1; j_gene: TRBJ1-4; d_gene: -; CDR3nt: TGCAGTGCTAGCAGAACAACTAATGAAAAACTGTTTTTT; CDR3aa: CSASRTTNEKLFF
abundance: many; v_gene: TRBV29-1; j_gene: TRBJ2-6; d_gene: -; CDR3nt: TGCAGCGCCTCACAGGACTCTGGGGCCAACGTCCTGACTTTC; CDR3aa: CSASQDSGANVLTF
abundance: many; v_gene: TRBV19; j_gene: TRBJ1-5; d_gene: -; CDR3nt: TGTGCCAGTAGGGCGGGGGGCCTAGTGGGCAATCAGCCCCAGCATTTT; CDR3aa: CASRAGGLVGNQPQHF
abundance: -; v_gene: TRBV11-2; j_gene: TRBJ1-2; d_gene: TRBD1; CDR3nt: TGTGCCAGCAGTTCTGGCGATTGGACAGGGTGGAACGGCTACACCTTC; CDR3aa: CASSSGDWTGWNGYTF
abundance: once; v_gene: TRBV6-1; j_gene: TRBJ1-2; d_gene: TRBD1; CDR3nt: TGTGCCAGCAGCCTTACCGGACAGGGAGGCTATGGCTACACCTTC; CDR3aa: CASSLTGQGGYGYTF
abundance: many; v_gene: TRBV27; j_gene: TRBJ1-5; d_gene: TRBD1; CDR3nt: TGTGCCAGCAGCTGGGGACAGGGGTTGTCCCAGCATTTT; CDR3aa: CASSWGQGLSQHF
abundance: -; v_gene: TRBV2; j_gene: TRBJ1-1; d_gene: -; CDR3nt: TGTGCCAGCAGTGAAGCTGGGCTCGACAGTGGGACTGAAGCTTTCTTT; CDR3aa: CASSEAGLDSGTEAFF
abundance: many; v_gene: TRBV27; j_gene: TRBJ2-5; d_gene: TRBD1; CDR3nt: TGTGCCAGCAGTTACAGGGGAGTCCTCGGGGAGACCCAGTACTTC; CDR3aa: CASSYRGVLGETQYF
abundance: -; v_gene: TRBV2; j_gene: TRBJ2-7; d_gene: TRBD2; CDR3nt: TGTGCCAGCAGTGGAATAGGGACTAGCGGGACCCGAAATGGCTACGAGCAGTACTTC; CDR3aa: CASSGIGTSGTRNGYEQYF
abundance: many; v_gene: TRBV10-1; j_gene: TRBJ2-3; d_gene: TRBD2; CDR3nt: TGCGCCAGCAGTGAGTCGAGCGGGAGAGGGGCAGATACGCAGTATTTT; CDR3aa: CASSESSGRGADTQYF
abundance: many; v_gene: TRBV30; j_gene: TRBJ2-7; d_gene: -; CDR3nt: TGTGCCTGGAGTGCACCCTCCTACGAGCAGTACTTC; CDR3aa: CAWSAPSYEQYF
abundance: many; v_gene: TRBV2; j_gene: TRBJ1-2; d_gene: TRBD1; CDR3nt: TGTGCCAGCAGTGAGGTGACAGGGTTGGGTGCCGGCTACACCTTC; CDR3aa: CASSEVTGLGAGYTF
abundance: many; v_gene: TRBV4-1; j_gene: TRBJ1-1; d_gene: -; CDR3nt: TGCGCCAGCATCCAGGTTGGAGGAACTGAAGCTTTCTTT; CDR3aa: CASIQVGGTEAFF
abundance: many; v_gene: TRBV3-1; j_gene: TRBJ1-2; d_gene: TRBD1; CDR3nt: TGTGCCAGCAGCCCCCGACGAGGGGGCAGCCCCTATGGCTACACCTTC; CDR3aa: CASSPRRGGSPYGYTF
abundance: -; v_gene: TRBV28; j_gene: TRBJ2-7; d_gene: TRBD2; CDR3nt: TGTGCCAGCAGTTTAGCCGGACTAGCGGGAGGGCCCAGTTCCGAGCAGTACTTC; CDR3aa: CASSLAGLAGGPSSEQYF
abundance: many; v_gene: TRBV28; j_gene: TRBJ2-5; d_gene: -; CDR3nt: TGTGCCAGCAGTCAAGCGTTGGAGACCCAGTACTTC; CDR3aa: CASSQALETQYF
abundance: many; v_gene: TRBV11-2; j_gene: TRBJ2-7; d_gene: -; CDR3nt: TGTGCCAGCAGCTACAGACTAGATGGGAGAGTCTACGAGCAGTACTTC; CDR3aa: CASSYRLDGRVYEQYF
abundance: few; v_gene: TRBV5-5; j_gene: TRBJ2-3; d_gene: TRBD2; CDR3nt: TGTGCCAGCAGCTTGGTAGGGACTAGCGGGACAGATACGCAGTATTTT; CDR3aa: CASSLVGTSGTDTQYF
abundance: many; v_gene: TRBV6-1; j_gene: TRBJ2-5; d_gene: TRBD1; CDR3nt: TGTGCCTCGTCGTGGTACTGGGACAGGGACATCGGGACCCAGTACTTC; CDR3aa: CASSWYWDRDIGTQYF
abundance: many; v_gene: TRBV6-1; j_gene: TRBJ1-1; d_gene: TRBD1; CDR3nt: TGTGCCAGCAGTTTCACCCGGACAGGGTTGGGAGCTTTCTTT; CDR3aa: CASSFTRTGLGAFF
abundance: many; v_gene: TRBV6-6; j_gene: TRBJ2-7; d_gene: -; CDR3nt: TGTGCCAGCAGTTACTCCATTGGACACCACTCCTACGAGCAGTACTTC; CDR3aa: CASSYSIGHHSYEQYF
abundance: many; v_gene: TRBV29-1; j_gene: TRBJ2-1; d_gene: -; CDR3nt: TGCAGCGTTCCCACACCGGCAGATGAGCAGTTCTTC; CDR3aa: CSVPTPADEQFF
abundance: -; v_gene: TRBV14; j_gene: TRBJ2-6; d_gene: -; CDR3nt: TGTGCCAGCAGCCAAGAGGGGACATTCTCTGGGGCCAACGTCCTGACTTTC; CDR3aa: CASSQEGTFSGANVLTF
abundance: -; v_gene: TRBV6-1; j_gene: TRBJ2-7; d_gene: TRBD2; CDR3nt: TGTGCCAGCAGCCCGGGGAGTAATAGCGGGAGGTACGAGCAGTACTTC; CDR3aa: CASSPGSNSGRYEQYF
abundance: many; v_gene: TRBV3-1; j_gene: TRBJ1-5; d_gene: -; CDR3nt: TGTGCCAGCAGTCCAGGACATTATAGCAATCAGCCCCAGCATTTT; CDR3aa: CASSPGHYSNQPQHF
abundance: many; v_gene: TRBV7-2; j_gene: TRBJ1-6; d_gene: TRBD1; CDR3nt: TGTGCCACCCAACAGGGGGCGTCCTATAATTCACCCCTCCACTTT; CDR3aa: CATQQGASYNSPLHF
abundance: many; v_gene: TRBV3-1; j_gene: TRBJ2-3; d_gene: -; CDR3nt: TGTGCCAGCAGCCAAGACGAACTGGGGGCCACAGATACGCAGTATTTT; CDR3aa: CASSQDELGATDTQYF
abundance: few; v_gene: TRBV30; j_gene: TRBJ2-4; d_gene: TRBD2; CDR3nt: TGTGCCTGGAGTGTACTAGCGGGTAAAAACATTCAGTACTTC; CDR3aa: CAWSVLAGKNIQYF
abundance: -; v_gene: TRBV7-2; j_gene: TRBJ2-2; d_gene: TRBD2; CDR3nt: TGTGCCAGCAGCTTCCCGGGCGGGAGTAATGGCGGGGAGCTGTTTTTT; CDR3aa: CASSFPGGSNGGELFF
abundance: many; v_gene: TRBV12-5; j_gene: TRBJ1-1; d_gene: -; CDR3nt: TGTGCTAGTGGCCTGGGGGGGGAGAACACTGAAGCTTTCTTT; CDR3aa: CASGLGGENTEAFF
abundance: many; v_gene: TRBV12-3/TRBV12-4; j_gene: TRBJ2-1; d_gene: TRBD2; CDR3nt: TGTGCCAGCAGTTTCCCGGGACTAGCACGCAATGAGCAGTTCTTC; CDR3aa: CASSFPGLARNEQFF